This TCR beta chain appears in the sequencing data of a study of cytomegalovirus exposure and HLA in healthy donors. The length of the CDR3 is 15 residues. CDR1 is SGHTA and CDR2 is FQGNSA in the germline V gene. V shed 1 base and J 3 bases; nucleotides not matched to a gene: 5. Primers: 60 Vbeta forward and 13 Jbeta reverse. Sequencing was performed with immunoSEQ multiplex PCR; in TCRdb, only in-frame clones are kept and a portion is missing. This table has approximately 85,000 clones, 80% appearing once. This TCR was recovered from a man under 40 in good health and CMV-seronegative. The chain recombines TRBV7-2 with TRBJ2-7; 8 nucleotides agree with TRBD2. Input material: PBMCs. The CDR3 DNA sequence: TGTGCCAGCAGCTTAGTAGGGACTAGAGACTACGAGCAGTACTTC. It encodes CASSLVGTRDYEQYF.